This T cell receptor (beta chain) was recovered during a study of shared clonotypes between healthy human individuals. It was on ten immunoSEQ deep assay plates that unsorted PBMC DNA was sequenced. The repertoire was sequenced with immunoSEQ multiplex PCR; TCRdb's copy has only in-frame clones and lacks some. The sample lists hundreds of thousands of clones, roughly 77% occurring once. The CDR3 sequence is 17 residues long. Germline V gene data show CDR1 as SGHDN and CDR2 as FVKESK. In the case of this clone: Given a far larger clone just one base away, this is likely a sequencing read error.

This chain joins TRBV14 and TRBJ2-7; 9 bases match TRBD2. The specimen was PBMCs. The receptor was isolated from a woman in her thirties or forties in good health. Some clones in this sample may be carry-over from other donors' samples. CDR3 in DNA: TGTGCCAGCAACCAAGAAGAAAGGGCTAGCGGGACCTACGAGCAGTACTTC. Amino acid sequence: CASNQEERASGTYEQYF.